The T cell receptor (beta chain) described here comes from a study of T cell responses to AZD1222 COVID-19 vaccine. Overall study findings and caveats: Reportedly, close to half of spike-specific TCRs are directed against unmutated variant regions. Clonal diversity was possibly underestimated; the donors were predominantly white British and more often female.

From germline, CDR1 is SEHNR and CDR2 FQNEAQ (reference sequence). The germline V and J ends were trimmed by 7 bases and 3 bases, with 10 bases remaining between them. The CDR3 is made up of 12 amino acids. A word on this clone: What it binds is unknown.

Only in-frame clones appear in the TCRdb table, and some are missing; sequencing was by immunoSEQ multiplex PCR. The repertoire has 90,000 to 120,000 clones, around nine tenths of them found once; the top ten carry about 20%. The chain links TRBV7-9 to TRBJ2-7, with D hard to call. This receptor was taken from an adult in good health. Sequencing used peripheral blood, obtained on day 0 of AZD1222 vaccination. The CDR3 DNA reads TGTGCCAGCACCCTCGCCCACTACGAGCAGTACTTC. Translated, it gives CASTLAHYEQYF.